This entry lists 23 T cell receptor beta chains sequenced from one sample in a study of shared clonotypes between healthy human individuals. Using immunoSEQ multiplex PCR, the repertoire was profiled, and TCRdb retains in-frame clones only, with some absent. This table holds nearly 1 million clones, over 75% found once. The sample was memory CD4+ T cells sorted from blood. Specified subset: CD45RA-negative fraction. The receptors stem from a young man in good health.

J is TRBJ2-6 and V is TRBV15; D gene ambiguous. CDR1 is LNHNV, CDR2 YYDKDF, per germline (reference sequence). The CDR3 totals 18 residues. Trimming took off 0 bases at V and 0 bases at J, with 12 bases between the two ends. CDR3 nucleotides: TGTGCCACCAGCAGAGACTTCCCTCAGGTCTCTGGGGCCAACGTCCTGACTTTC. It encodes CATSRDFPQVSGANVLTF. The complete variable domain, with remaining parts taken from reference TRBV15 and TRBJ2-6, reads DAMVIQNPRYQVTQFGKPVTLSCSQTLNHNVMYWYQQKSSQAPKLLFHYYDKDFNNEADTPDNFQSRRPNTSFCFLDIRSPGLGDTAMYLCATSRDFPQVSGANVLTFGAGSRLTVL.

The gene calls are TRBV29-1 and TRBJ2-1, with D perhaps TRBD2 (5 bases). V was pared by 7 bases and J by 3 bases, with 10 bases between. Looked up from germline, CDR1 is SQVTM and CDR2 is ANQGSEA. There are 12 residues in the CDR3. Here the CDR3 reads CSGLRDYNEQFF. The CDR3 DNA is TGCAGCGGTCTCCGGGACTACAATGAGCAGTTCTTC.

The chain combines TRBV5-1 with TRBJ1-4; 10 nucleotides match TRBD1. V dropped 4 bases and J dropped 7; count of bases not matched to a gene: 7. The CDR3 is 15 residues long. CDR1 and CDR2 (germline): SGHRS, YFSETQ. CDR3 loop: CASSSDRGRGEKLFF. As DNA, the CDR3 is TGCGCCAGCAGCAGCGACAGGGGGCGGGGTGAAAAACTGTTTTTT.

This clone has just a few counts. The chain combines TRBV30 with TRBJ2-3, with 14 positions matching TRBD2. The CDR3 is 15 residues long. Germline V lookup: CDR1 GTSNPN, CDR2 SVGIG (reference sequence). The V gene end was trimmed by 7 bases and the J gene end by 5 bases; junction bases not matched to a gene: 8. In DNA form, the CDR3 reads TGTGCCTCCAAGACTAGCGGGAGGGCCAGAGATACGCAGTATTTT. It is translated as CASKTSGRARDTQYF.

The chain combines TRBV30 with TRBJ1-2; a weak D match, TRBD1 (6 bases). V shed 3 bases and J shed 5 bases, with 19 bases lying between them. The germline CDR1 and CDR2 sequences are GTSNPN and SVGIG (reference sequence). The CDR3 consists of 15 residues. Written as DNA, the CDR3 is TGTGCCTGGAGGTCGGTATCTCAGGGGCTGTATGGCTACACCTTC. Translating it yields CAWRSVSQGLYGYTF.

The chain joins TRBV28 to TRBJ1-2; tentatively, D is TRBD1 (6 bases). From germline, CDR1 is MDHEN and CDR2 SYDVKM. The CDR3 has 13 amino acids. V shed 4 bases and J shed 2 bases, with 8 bases lying between them. This chain's CDR3 is CASSWDKNYGYTF. CDR3 DNA sequence: TGTGCCAGCAGTTGGGACAAAAACTATGGCTACACCTTC.

The rearrangement uses TRBV5-1 and TRBJ2-5; weak D call: TRBD2 (5 bases). V lost 5 bases and J 2 bases, leaving 10 bases between the germline ends. Germline CDR1 reads SGHRS; CDR2 reads YFSETQ. The CDR3 is 13 amino acids. CDR3 sequence reads: CASRGTGQETQYF. Here the CDR3 DNA reads TGCGCCAGCAGGGGAACGGGGCAAGAGACCCAGTACTTC.

The chain employs TRBV25-1 and TRBJ2-7; unclear D gene. Germline CDR1 MGHDK, CDR2 SYGVNS. The CDR3 extends over 11 amino acids. V dropped 7 bases and J dropped 1 base, with 5 bases sitting between them. In DNA, the CDR3 is TGTGCCAGCACAGGATCCTACGAGCAGTACTTC. It yields the protein CASTGSYEQYF.

This clone was detected a few times. V is TRBV30 and J is TRBJ2-3, with no clear D. The CDR3 extends over 13 amino acids. Between the trimmed V and J ends, which lost 1 base and 2 bases, there was a span of 7 bases. Germline values: CDR1 GTSNPN, CDR2 SVGIG (reference sequence). The CDR3 DNA reads TGTGCCTGGAGTGGCAGCTTCACAGATACGCAGTATTTT. Its translation is CAWSGSFTDTQYF. The whole variable domain, remainder taken from reference TRBV30 and TRBJ2-3, is SQTIHQWPATLVQPVGSPLSLECTVEGTSNPNLYWYRQAAGRGLQLLFYSVGIGQISSEVPQNLSASRPQDRQFILSSKKLLLSDSGFYLCAWSGSFTDTQYFGPGTRLTVL.

In its sample, this clone was seen once. This chain joins TRBV30 and TRBJ2-6, with D perhaps TRBD1 or TRBD2 (5 bases each). Trimming stripped 3 bases from V and 4 bases from J, with 19 bases between. This CDR3 is 17 amino acids long. Germline assignment: CDR1 GTSNPN and CDR2 SVGIG (reference sequence). The CDR3 DNA is TGTGCCTGGAGAAGGGCCCGCCTTTGGGGGGGGGCCAACGTCCTGACTTTC. It encodes CAWRRARLWGGANVLTF.

The V and J genes are TRBV6-5 and TRBJ2-5, with 7 bases identical to TRBD1. CDR1 and CDR2 (germline): MNHEY, SVGAGI. The CDR3 covers 16 residues. With V trimmed by 0 bases and J by 4 bases, 8 bases remained unmatched. The CDR3 loop is CASSYSVGGRGETQYF. The CDR3 bases are TGTGCCAGCAGTTACTCGGTAGGGGGCCGGGGAGAGACCCAGTACTTC.

This chain uses TRBV6-5 with TRBJ1-6; D gene unclear. V dropped 0 bases and J dropped 7 bases, with 10 bases sitting between them. From germline, CDR1 is MNHEY and CDR2 SVGAGI. This CDR3 is 15 amino acids long. The CDR3, as DNA: TGTGCCAGCAGTTACTCGAGTTACCCCAATTCACCCCTCCACTTT. It encodes CASSYSSYPNSPLHF.

The gene calls are TRBV2 and TRBJ2-7, with D unclear. The CDR3 contains 13 residues. CDR1 and CDR2 (germline): SNHLY, FYNNEI. V lost 1 base and J lost 4, with 8 bases in between. The CDR3 DNA sequence: TGTGCCAGCAGTGAAGGTGAGGTATACGAGCAGTACTTC. Residues: CASSEGEVYEQYF. Full variable domain (missing parts from reference TRBV2 and TRBJ2-7): EPEVTQTPSHQVTQMGQEVILRCVPISNHLYFYWYRQILGQKVEFLVSFYNNEISEKSEIFDDQFSVERPDGSNFTLKIRSTKLEDSAMYFCASSEGEVYEQYFGPGTRLTVT.

This chain connects TRBV5-6 to TRBJ2-3; D is undetermined. CDR1 is SGHDT, CDR2 YYEEEE, per germline. The CDR3 has 13 residues. Trimming took 3 bases from V and 5 from J, leaving 10 bases between them. CDR3: CASSSDRKDTQYF. CDR3 bases: TGTGCCAGCAGCTCAGATCGGAAAGATACGCAGTATTTT.

This CDR3 is CASSSDRSQHF. The CDR3, as DNA: TGTGCCAGCAGTAGCGACAGGTCCCAGCATTTT. This chain uses TRBV6-6 with TRBJ1-5, with D maybe TRBD1 (6 bases). V lost 5 bases to trimming and J lost 11 bases, with 10 bases between them. The CDR3 extends over 11 amino acids. In germline, CDR1 is MNHNY, CDR2 SVGAGI (reference sequence).

This clone was observed a handful of times. The rearrangement joins TRBV18 to TRBJ2-5; 8 bases agree with TRBD1. The CDR3 is 13 residues long. With 1 base clipped from V and 9 bases from J, the junction kept 4 bases outside the gene matches. CDR1 is KGHSH, CDR2 LQKENI, per germline. CDR3 amino acids: CASSPQGQEAQYF. The CDR3 nucleotides read TGTGCCAGCTCACCACAGGGACAGGAGGCCCAGTACTTC.

The chain employs TRBV4-1 and TRBJ2-5, with 8 bases matching TRBD2. Trimming took 0 bases from V and 7 from J; bases not matched to a gene: 7. This CDR3 contains 15 residues. Germline lookup yields CDR1 MGHRA and CDR2 YSYEKL. Here the CDR3 reads CASSQELNGGGTQYF. The CDR3 DNA reads TGCGCCAGCAGCCAAGAACTGAACGGGGGGGGGACCCAGTACTTC.

The chain joins TRBV29-1 to TRBJ1-3; D is unclear. This CDR3 spans 11 amino acids. Germline CDR1 reads SQVTM; CDR2 reads ANQGSEA. Trimming took 2 bases from V and 5 from J, leaving 4 bases between them. The CDR3 loop reads CSVETRNTIYF. CDR3 DNA: TGCAGCGTTGAAACCCGAAACACCATATATTTT. Full variable domain (remainder filled in from reference TRBV29-1 and TRBJ1-3): SAVISQKPSRDICQRGTSLTIQCQVDSQVTMMFWYRQQPGQSLTLIATANQGSEATYESGFVIDKFPISRPNLTFSTLTVSNMSPEDSSIYLCSVETRNTIYFGEGSWLTVV.

Notes on this clone: This may be a read error, as it is one base from a much larger clone. At the DNA level, this CDR3 is encoded by other sequences in the same sample as well. The chain carries TRBV9 and TRBJ1-1; TRBD1 is a possible D gene (5 bases). CDR3 length equals 13 residues. Deletions cut 0 bases from V and 3 bases from J, with 6 bases between. Per the germline V gene, CDR1 is SGDLS and CDR2 is YYNGEE. CDR3 DNA sequence: TGTGCCAGCAGCGTAGCCAGGGACACTGAAGCTTTCTTT. Protein product: CASSVARDTEAFF.

This clone was detected only once. The CDR3 protein is CASSFDRVSNSPLHF. The CDR3 region has the DNA TGTGCCAGCAGTTTCGACAGGGTTAGTAATTCACCCCTCCACTTT. The J gene is TRBJ1-6, the V gene TRBV27; 7 bases line up with TRBD1. CDR3 size: 15 residues. V was clipped by 3 bases and J by 6 bases; unmatched bases: 5. Germline CDR1 is MNHEY and CDR2 is SMNVEV (reference sequence).

V gene TRBV11-2 combines with J gene TRBJ2-1, with 10 bases fitting TRBD2. CDR3 size: 17 residues. V shed 4 bases and J 8 bases; nucleotides not matched to a gene: 14. Germline CDR1 is SGHAT and CDR2 is FQNNGV. The CDR3 nucleotides are TGTGCCAGCAGCTCCCCTCTATGGGCTAGCGGGAGCCATGAGCAGTTCTTC. This sequence encodes CASSSPLWASGSHEQFF.

The chain employs TRBV5-1 and TRBJ1-3; 9 nucleotides match TRBD1. There are 16 residues in the CDR3. The ends lost 1 base at V and 4 bases at J; junction bases unmatched: 6. CDR1 is SGHRS and CDR2 is YFSETQ in the germline V gene. CDR3 DNA: TGCGCCAGCAGCTTGATAGGACAGGGGTCCGGAAACACCATATATTTT. This encodes CASSLIGQGSGNTIYF.

In regard to this clone: Other DNA sequences from this sample encode an identical CDR3 as well. The genes are TRBV29-1 and TRBJ1-1; possible D gene TRBD1, 6 bases. The ends were cut back, 6 bases at V and 0 bases at J, with 11 bases in the middle. Germline V gene data show CDR1 as SQVTM and CDR2 as ANQGSEA. The CDR3 is 13 residues long. The CDR3 coding sequence is TGCAGCGTCCTCAGGGGTCTGAACACTGAAGCTTTCTTT. It yields the protein CSVLRGLNTEAFF.